The 24 T cell receptor beta chains in this list originate from one sample, sequenced in a study of blood T cells in healthy people across ages. The authors ran a second PCR of 7 to 11 cycles using a sample-barcoded 5' primer and a J-beta primer mix. TCRdb itself ran the 5' RACE reads through MiXCR, one entry per CDR3 protein. The sample includes about 1,600,000 distinct CDR3 sequences, 42% of them seen just once. Sequenced sample: blood. Receptors were obtained from a woman between 18 and 29 years old in good health.

The sample holds a few counts of this clonotype. The CDR3 reads CASSLDKALPRNEQFF. The CDR3 DNA is TGTGCCAGCAGTTTGGATAAGGCCCTACCTCGAAATGAGCAGTTCTTC. V and J are TRBV28 and TRBJ2-1; D is undetermined. This CDR3 has 16 amino acids. Germline values: CDR1 MDHEN, CDR2 SYDVKM. V was clipped by 3 bases and J by 7 bases, with 19 bases between them.

This clonotype showed up just a few times. The genes are TRBV5-1 and TRBJ1-1, with D possibly being TRBD1 (6 bases). The CDR3 is made up of 16 amino acids. Trimming cost V 0 bases and J 1 base, with 13 bases left between them. Germline V gene lookup returns CDR1 SGHRS and CDR2 YFSETQ. This CDR3 is CASSLGGTTGNTEAFF. The CDR3 DNA reads as TGCGCCAGCAGCTTGGGCGGGACAACCGGGAACACTGAAGCTTTCTTT.

The chain is built from TRBV12-3 or TRBV12-4 and TRBJ1-2; possibly TRBD1 for D (6 bases). V was cut by 3 bases and J by 3 bases, with 11 bases left in between. CDR3 length equals 14 residues. The CDR3 region has the DNA TGTGCCAGCAGTTTGGACAGCCACTACTATGGCTACACCTTC. Its translation is CASSLDSHYYGYTF.

This clonotype was seen a few times. This rearrangement joins TRBV12-3 or TRBV12-4 to TRBJ2-3; D unresolved. The CDR3 runs to 12 residues. V lost 3 bases and J lost 6, with 7 bases in between. Written as DNA, the CDR3 is TGTGCCAGCAGTTTCGTTTTGGATACGCAGTATTTT. Translated, it gives CASSFVLDTQYF.

This clonotype was counted between two and nine times. V usage is TRBV20-1 and J usage is TRBJ2-3; no reliable D call. Germline assignment: CDR1 DFQATT and CDR2 SNEGSKA (reference sequence). V lost 0 bases and J 2 bases, leaving 12 bases between the germline ends. The CDR3 length is 15 residues. CDR3 DNA sequence: TGCAGTGCTAGAGATATTTCGAACCCCACAGATACGCAGTATTTT. The encoded protein is CSARDISNPTDTQYF.

This clonotype was detected only a few times. The J gene is TRBJ2-5, the V gene TRBV6-6; D is undetermined. V lost 2 bases to trimming and J lost 5 bases, with 9 bases between them. Germline V CDR1 and CDR2: MNHNY, SVGAGI (reference sequence). The CDR3 spans 13 residues. CDR3 nucleotide sequence: TGTGCCAGCAGTTACAGAGAGGTGGAGACCCAGTACTTC. This translates into CASSYREVETQYF.

This clonotype was detected many times. The chain joins TRBV12-3 or TRBV12-4 to TRBJ1-5, with D perhaps matching TRBD1 (5 bases). The CDR3 is made up of 13 amino acids. Trimming took off 6 bases at V and 6 bases at J, with 12 bases between the two ends. CDR3: CASSLGGSQPQHF. The CDR3 bases are TGTGCCAGCAGCTTGGGGGGAAGTCAGCCCCAGCATTTT.

The J gene is TRBJ1-1, the V gene TRBV4-2; 7 positions match TRBD1. The CDR3 sequence is 12 residues long. CDR1 and CDR2 from the germline V gene are LGHNA and YNFKEQ. Losses at the gene ends were 4 bases for V and 11 bases for J; bases not matched to a gene: 7. As DNA, the CDR3 is TGTGCCAGCAGCCCCACAGGGGCTGGGGCTTTCTTT. Translated: CASSPTGAGAFF.

This clonotype was seen only a few times. CDR3 nucleotides: TGTGCCTGCCGACAGGGCCAAAATTCACCCCTCCACTTT. This translates into CACRQGQNSPLHF. This chain uses TRBV6-2 or TRBV6-3 with TRBJ1-6; 7 bases are a match to TRBD1. V lost 11 bases, J lost 7 bases, and 8 bases stayed unmatched. The CDR3 length is 13 residues. CDR1 and CDR2 (germline): MNHEY, SVGEGT.

This clonotype was observed a handful of times. V is TRBV27 and J is TRBJ1-6; 8 bases line up with TRBD1. The V gene end was trimmed by 3 bases and the J gene end by 10 bases; junction bases not matched to a gene: 8. In germline, CDR1 is MNHEY, CDR2 SMNVEV (reference sequence). The CDR3 totals 15 residues. The CDR3 here is CASSLEWTGKSPLHF. The CDR3 region has the DNA TGTGCCAGCAGTTTGGAGTGGACAGGGAAGTCACCCCTCCACTTT.

The CDR3, as DNA: TGTGCCAGCAGCCTAACTAGCGGGAGGCTCGCGGGGTACAATGAGCAGTTCTTC. It is translated as CASSLTSGRLAGYNEQFF. The rearrangement links TRBV5-6 to TRBJ2-1; TRBD2 matches 12 bases. The germline CDR1 and CDR2 sequences are SGHDT and YYEEEE. The V gene end was trimmed by 4 bases and the J gene end by 4 bases; junction bases not matched to a gene: 12. The CDR3 runs to 18 residues.

The genes are TRBV6-1 and TRBJ2-3; 8 nucleotides align to TRBD1. Germline V CDR1 and CDR2: MNHNS, SASEGT. This CDR3 spans 17 amino acids. V gave up 6 bases and J gave up 4 bases; unmatched junction bases: 15. The CDR3 sequence is CASRERTGIGGADTQYF. CDR3 coding DNA: TGTGCCAGCAGGGAACGGACAGGGATTGGTGGGGCAGATACGCAGTATTTT.

The chain joins TRBV9 to TRBJ2-2; 9 nucleotides line up with TRBD1. The V gene end was trimmed by 1 base and the J gene end by 3 bases; junction bases not matched to a gene: 7. This CDR3 region has 17 residues. Germline lookup yields CDR1 SGDLS and CDR2 YYNGEE. Written as DNA, the CDR3 is TGTGCCAGCAGCGTACCTCGACAGGGGGGGGACACCGGGGAGCTGTTTTTT. Translated, it gives CASSVPRQGGDTGELFF.

This clonotype was recorded many times. The CDR3: CASTYGGSYEQYF. The CDR3 DNA follows: TGTGCCAGCACCTACGGTGGGTCCTACGAGCAGTACTTC. J is TRBJ2-7 and V is TRBV25-1; D gene uncertain. Trimming left V 7 bases short and J 1 base short, with 11 bases between. The CDR3 totals 13 residues. Germline V CDR1 and CDR2: MGHDK, SYGVNS.

The chain uses TRBV27 and TRBJ2-1; D unresolved. Trimming stripped 8 bases from V and 0 bases from J, with 14 bases between. The CDR3 is 15 amino acids. Germline V gene data show CDR1 as MNHEY and CDR2 as SMNVEV (reference sequence). Written as DNA, the CDR3 is TGTGCCAGCGGGGTGGGCCGGAGCTCCTACAATGAGCAGTTCTTC. Protein sequence: CASGVGRSSYNEQFF.

The chain has TRBV9 and TRBJ2-1; D is possibly TRBD1 or TRBD2 (6 bases each). CDR1 is SGDLS and CDR2 is YYNGEE in the germline V gene. Trimming stripped 0 bases from V and 3 bases from J, with 13 bases between. The CDR3 consists of 16 residues. The CDR3 DNA reads TGTGCCAGCAGCGTAGATTCGGGGGCGAACTACAATGAGCAGTTCTTC. It is translated as CASSVDSGANYNEQFF.

A remark on this clonotype: At one of its ends the junction is not consistent with the germline gene, which may arise from a read error. The V and J genes are TRBV5-1 and TRBJ1-6; tentatively, D is TRBD1 (5 bases). The CDR3 has 15 amino acids. CDR1 SGHRS and CDR2 YFSETQ come from the germline V gene. The CDR3 bases are TGCGCCAGCAGTTTGGTTCCAGGGATGAATTCACCCCTCCACTTT. Translation: CASSLVPGMNSPLHF.

The CDR3 region has the DNA TGTGCCAGCAGCTCGGGTGAAACTAATGAAAAACTGTTTTTT. Translation gives CASSSGETNEKLFF. This chain uses TRBV7-9 with TRBJ1-4, with unresolved D. V was trimmed by 4 bases and J by 1 base, leaving 7 bases between them. The CDR3 length is 14 residues. CDR1 and CDR2 from the germline V gene are SEHNR and FQNEAQ (reference sequence).

V gene TRBV20-1 combines with J gene TRBJ1-1; D is uncertain. Germline CDR1 reads DFQATT; CDR2 reads SNEGSKA (reference sequence). Trimming removed 6 bases from V and 2 bases from J, with 10 bases in between. The CDR3 totals 12 residues. DNA of the CDR3: TGCAGTGCCTTTAGCAGTAACACTGAAGCTTTCTTT. As protein: CSAFSSNTEAFF.

V usage is TRBV29-1 and J usage is TRBJ2-3, with 10 positions matching TRBD1. Unmatched junction bases numbered 11, after V lost 5 bases and J lost 0 bases. This CDR3 spans 17 amino acids. Germline CDR1 SQVTM, CDR2 ANQGSEA. CDR3 nucleotide sequence: TGCAGCGTTTATGACAGGGGGCAATTGTTAAGCACAGATACGCAGTATTTT. Its protein product is CSVYDRGQLLSTDTQYF.

The chain is built from TRBV27 and TRBJ1-2, with D unclear. Deletions cut 4 bases from V and 4 bases from J, with 13 bases between. Germline V gene lookup returns CDR1 MNHEY and CDR2 SMNVEV (reference sequence). This CDR3 is built from 14 residues. CDR3 in DNA: TGTGCCAGCAGTTCGGCGCTGGCGGGCTATGGCTACACCTTC. This codes for CASSSALAGYGYTF.

This clonotype was seen more than once but under ten times. The chain uses TRBV29-1 and TRBJ2-7, with TRBD1 matching over 7 bases. Germline loops: CDR1 SQVTM, CDR2 ANQGSEA. The CDR3 consists of 12 residues. V shed 6 bases and J 3 bases; nucleotides not matched to a gene: 5. This CDR3 is CSVEDRSYEQYF. In nucleotides, the CDR3 is TGCAGCGTAGAGGACAGGAGCTACGAGCAGTACTTC.

The chain's CDR3 is CASSLALTSGPPTDTQYF. CDR3 nucleotides: TGTGCCAGCAGCTTGGCCCTTACTAGCGGCCCTCCGACAGATACGCAGTATTTT. This chain links TRBV5-4 with TRBJ2-3; 8 positions match TRBD2. V lost 0 bases and J lost 3; bases outside the gene matches: 12. The CDR3 has 18 residues. Germline values: CDR1 SGHNT, CDR2 YYREEE (reference sequence).

The chain employs TRBV13 and TRBJ2-3; 7 bases are a match to TRBD1. In germline, CDR1 is PRHDT, CDR2 FYEKMQ (reference sequence). After removal of 2 bases from V and 6 bases from J, the junction contained 17 bases not matched to a gene. This CDR3 region has 18 residues. The CDR3 loop is CASSLRGTGALWGDTQYF. The CDR3 DNA reads TGTGCCAGCAGCTTAAGAGGAACAGGGGCCTTGTGGGGGGATACGCAGTATTTT.